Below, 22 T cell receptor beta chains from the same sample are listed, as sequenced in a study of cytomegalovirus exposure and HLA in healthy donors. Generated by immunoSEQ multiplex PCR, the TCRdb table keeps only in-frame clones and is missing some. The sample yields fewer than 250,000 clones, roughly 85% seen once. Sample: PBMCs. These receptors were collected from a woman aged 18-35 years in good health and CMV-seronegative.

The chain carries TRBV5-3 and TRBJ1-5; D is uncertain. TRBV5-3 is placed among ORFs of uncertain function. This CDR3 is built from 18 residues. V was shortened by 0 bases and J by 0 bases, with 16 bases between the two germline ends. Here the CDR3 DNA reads TGTGCCAGAAGCTTGGAGGCTCGGGGAAATTATAGCAATCAGCCCCAGCATTTT. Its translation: CARSLEARGNYSNQPQHF.

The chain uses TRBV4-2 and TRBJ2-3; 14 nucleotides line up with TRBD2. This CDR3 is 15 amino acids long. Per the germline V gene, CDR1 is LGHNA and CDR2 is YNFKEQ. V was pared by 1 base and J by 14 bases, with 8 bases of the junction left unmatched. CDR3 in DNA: TGTGCCAGCAGCCAAGCGACTAGCGGGGGGGAGCTGACGTATTTT. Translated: CASSQATSGGELTYF.

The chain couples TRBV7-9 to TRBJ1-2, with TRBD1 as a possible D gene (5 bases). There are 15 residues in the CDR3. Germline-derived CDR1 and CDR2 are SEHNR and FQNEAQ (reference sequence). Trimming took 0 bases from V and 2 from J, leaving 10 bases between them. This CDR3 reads CASSLAGSGNYGYTF. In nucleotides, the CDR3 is TGTGCCAGCAGCTTAGCTGGATCAGGGAACTATGGCTACACCTTC.

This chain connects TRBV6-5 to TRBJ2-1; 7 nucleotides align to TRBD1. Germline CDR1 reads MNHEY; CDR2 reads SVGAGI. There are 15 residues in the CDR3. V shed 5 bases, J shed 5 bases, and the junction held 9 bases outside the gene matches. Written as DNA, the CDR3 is TGTGCCAGCAGTCGGCCCAGGACAGGCGACAATGAGCAGTTCTTC. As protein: CASSRPRTGDNEQFF.

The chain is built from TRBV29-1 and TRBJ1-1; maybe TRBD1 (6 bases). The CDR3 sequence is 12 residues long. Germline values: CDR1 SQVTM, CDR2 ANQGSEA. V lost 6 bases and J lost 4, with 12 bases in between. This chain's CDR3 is CSVVDRFTEAFF. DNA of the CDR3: TGCAGCGTCGTAGACAGGTTCACTGAAGCTTTCTTT.

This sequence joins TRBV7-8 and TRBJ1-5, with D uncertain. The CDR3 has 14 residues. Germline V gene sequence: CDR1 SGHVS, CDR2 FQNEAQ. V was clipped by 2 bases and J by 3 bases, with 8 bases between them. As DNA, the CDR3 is TGTGCCAGCAGCTTAAGCAGGCTCAATCAGCCCCAGCATTTT. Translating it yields CASSLSRLNQPQHF.

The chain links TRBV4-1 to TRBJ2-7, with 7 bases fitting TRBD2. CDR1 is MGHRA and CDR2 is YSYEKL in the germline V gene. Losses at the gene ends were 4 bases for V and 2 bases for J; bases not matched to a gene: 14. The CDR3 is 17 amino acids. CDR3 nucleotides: TGCGCCAGCAGCCTTCTCATCCCCGGGACTATAACCTACGAGCAGTACTTC. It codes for CASSLLIPGTITYEQYF.

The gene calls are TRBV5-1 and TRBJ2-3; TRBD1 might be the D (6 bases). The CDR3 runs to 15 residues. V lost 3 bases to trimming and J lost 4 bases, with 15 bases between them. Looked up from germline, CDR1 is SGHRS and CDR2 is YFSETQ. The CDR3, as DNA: TGCGCCAGCAGCTGGGGGCAGGGCCGGGCAGATACGCAGTATTTT. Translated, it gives CASSWGQGRADTQYF. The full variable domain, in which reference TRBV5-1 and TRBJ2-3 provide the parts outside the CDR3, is KAGVTQTPRYLIKTRGQQVTLSCSPISGHRSVSWYQQTPGQGLQFLFEYFSETQRNKGNFPGRFSGRQFSNSRSEMNVSTLELGDSALYLCASSWGQGRADTQYFGPGTRLTVL.

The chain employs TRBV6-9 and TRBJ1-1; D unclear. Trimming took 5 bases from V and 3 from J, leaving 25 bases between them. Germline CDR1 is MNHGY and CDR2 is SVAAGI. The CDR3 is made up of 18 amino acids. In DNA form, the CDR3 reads TGTGCCAGCAGTCCCCATCGGACTCCTCGGCTGGAGGACACTGAAGCTTTCTTT. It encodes CASSPHRTPRLEDTEAFF.

CDR3 residues: CASSLNRAANTDTQYF. CDR3 nucleotide sequence: TGCGCCAGCAGCTTGAACAGGGCGGCCAACACAGATACGCAGTATTTT. The V and J genes are TRBV5-1 and TRBJ2-3, with a possible D match to TRBD1 (6 bases). The CDR3 totals 16 residues. Trimming cost V 1 base and J 2 bases, with 14 bases left between them. The V gene's germline CDR1 is SGHRS and CDR2 YFSETQ.

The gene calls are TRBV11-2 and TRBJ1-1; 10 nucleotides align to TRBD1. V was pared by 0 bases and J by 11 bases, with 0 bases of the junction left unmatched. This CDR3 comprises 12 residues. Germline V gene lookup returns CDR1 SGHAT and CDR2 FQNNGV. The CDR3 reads CASSLEGQGAFF. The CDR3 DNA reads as TGTGCCAGCAGCTTAGAGGGACAGGGGGCTTTCTTT.

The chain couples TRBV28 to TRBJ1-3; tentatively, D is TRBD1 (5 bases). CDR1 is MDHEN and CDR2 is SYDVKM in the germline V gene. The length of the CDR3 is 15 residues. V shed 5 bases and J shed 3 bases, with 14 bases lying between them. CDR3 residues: CASSHVMGRGNTIYF. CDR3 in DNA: TGTGCCAGCAGTCACGTCATGGGGCGTGGAAACACCATATATTTT.

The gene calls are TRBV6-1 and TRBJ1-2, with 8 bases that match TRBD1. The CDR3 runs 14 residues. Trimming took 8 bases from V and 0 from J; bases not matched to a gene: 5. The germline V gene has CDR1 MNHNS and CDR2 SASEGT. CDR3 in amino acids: CASCWTGTNYGYTF. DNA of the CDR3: TGTGCCAGCTGCTGGACAGGGACTAACTATGGCTACACCTTC.

The CDR3 region is CASMPDGANVLTF. The CDR3 coding sequence is TGTGCCAGCATGCCGGATGGGGCCAACGTCCTGACTTTC. V is TRBV27 and J is TRBJ2-6, with no clear D. Germline-derived CDR1 and CDR2 are MNHEY and SMNVEV (reference sequence). Trimming pared 7 bases from V and 3 bases from J, leaving 7 bases between. The CDR3 extends over 13 amino acids.

CDR3: CAWSGGPSGANVLTF. The CDR3 coding sequence is TGTGCCTGGAGCGGGGGACCCTCTGGGGCCAACGTCCTGACTTTC. The gene calls are TRBV30 and TRBJ2-6; D may be TRBD2 (6 bases). The V and J ends lost 3 bases and 0 bases respectively, with 9 bases between them. Looked up from germline, CDR1 is GTSNPN and CDR2 is SVGIG (reference sequence). The CDR3 totals 15 residues.

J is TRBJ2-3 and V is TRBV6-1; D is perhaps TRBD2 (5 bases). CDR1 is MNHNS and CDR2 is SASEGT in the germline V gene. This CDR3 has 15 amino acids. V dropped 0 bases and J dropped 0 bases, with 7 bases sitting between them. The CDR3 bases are TGTGCCAGCAGTGAAGCCAGCGGAAGCACAGATACGCAGTATTTT. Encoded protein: CASSEASGSTDTQYF.

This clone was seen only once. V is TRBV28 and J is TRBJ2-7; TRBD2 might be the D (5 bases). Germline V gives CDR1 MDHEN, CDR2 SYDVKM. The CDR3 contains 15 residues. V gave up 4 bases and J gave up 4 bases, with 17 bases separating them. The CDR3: CASSSHGLAPYEQYF. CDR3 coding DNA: TGTGCCAGCAGTTCCCATGGACTCGCCCCTTACGAGCAGTACTTC.

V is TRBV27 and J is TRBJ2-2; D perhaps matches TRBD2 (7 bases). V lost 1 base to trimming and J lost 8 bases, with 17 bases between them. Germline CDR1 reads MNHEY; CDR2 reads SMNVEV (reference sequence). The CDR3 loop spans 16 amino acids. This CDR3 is CASSLFGGRVSGELFF. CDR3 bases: TGTGCCAGCAGTTTATTCGGGGGGCGCGTTTCAGGGGAGCTGTTTTTT.

CDR3 sequence: CASSLVGRGHNQPQHF. The CDR3 DNA reads as TGTGCCAGCAGCTTGGTCGGCAGGGGGCACAATCAGCCCCAGCATTTT. The V call is TRBV5-7, the J call TRBJ1-5; 8 bases are shared with TRBD1. TRBV5-7 is flagged as an ORF with uncertain function. J lost 3 bases, V lost 0 bases, and 5 bases had no gene match. The CDR3 extends over 16 amino acids.

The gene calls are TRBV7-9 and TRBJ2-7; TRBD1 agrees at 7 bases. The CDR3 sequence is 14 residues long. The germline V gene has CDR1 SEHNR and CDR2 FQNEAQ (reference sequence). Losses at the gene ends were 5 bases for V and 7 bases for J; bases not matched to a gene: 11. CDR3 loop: CASSRDSLVGEQYF. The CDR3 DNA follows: TGTGCCAGCAGCAGGGACAGCCTGGTTGGGGAGCAGTACTTC. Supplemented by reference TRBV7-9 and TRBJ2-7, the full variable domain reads DTGVSQNPRHKITKRGQNVTFRCDPISEHNRLYWYRQTLGQGPEFLTYFQNEAQLEKSRLLSDRFSAERPKGSFSTLEIQRTEQGDSAMYLCASSRDSLVGEQYFGPGTRLTVT.

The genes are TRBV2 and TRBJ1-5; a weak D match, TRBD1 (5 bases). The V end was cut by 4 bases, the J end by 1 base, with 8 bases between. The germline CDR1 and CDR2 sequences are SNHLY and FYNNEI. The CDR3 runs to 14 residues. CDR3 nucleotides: TGTGCCAGCAGTGGGGGGACGAGCAATCAGCCCCAGCATTTT. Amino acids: CASSGGTSNQPQHF.

The CDR3 DNA reads TGTGCCTGGAGTTTCCCGGACGGCGGGCGGAACATTCAGTACTTC. Its translation: CAWSFPDGGRNIQYF. This chain joins TRBV30 and TRBJ2-4, with D maybe TRBD2 (5 bases). CDR3 length: 15 residues. CDR1 is GTSNPN and CDR2 is SVGIG in the germline V gene (reference sequence). The ends were cut back, 2 bases at V and 7 bases at J, with 18 bases in the middle. The full variable domain, rest sourced from reference TRBV30 and TRBJ2-4, is SQTIHQWPATLVQPVGSPLSLECTVEGTSNPNLYWYRQAAGRGLQLLFYSVGIGQISSEVPQNLSASRPQDRQFILSSKKLLLSDSGFYLCAWSFPDGGRNIQYFGAGTRLSVL.